Below, one T cell receptor beta chain is given with its context. Its target is not known. The data are from a study of beta chain features in type 1 diabetes. Study as a whole: Sorted cells numbering approximately 110,000,000 were examined across all samples.

Since all of the isolated RNA was reverse transcribed, expressed TCRB transcripts were what got sequenced. Profiled with immunoSEQ multiplex PCR; TCRdb holds only in-frame clones, not every one. The repertoire holds approximately 300,000 clones, with approximately 9.9% as singletons. The study, taken as a whole, reports: Short templates might get an advantage during PCR, and this would be equal in patients and controls.

From germline, CDR1 is MGHRA and CDR2 YSYEKL. V gave up 4 bases and J gave up 5 bases; unmatched junction bases: 15. The CDR3 contains 18 residues. The TCR was taken from a woman aged 25 to 39 in good health. This chain links TRBV4-1 with TRBJ2-5; 11 bases agree with TRBD2. Source material: naive CD4+ T cells from blood. The CDR3: CASSLLTGASGRWETQYF. As DNA, the CDR3 is TGCGCCAGCAGCCTCCTAACGGGGGCTAGCGGGAGGTGGGAGACCCAGTACTTC.